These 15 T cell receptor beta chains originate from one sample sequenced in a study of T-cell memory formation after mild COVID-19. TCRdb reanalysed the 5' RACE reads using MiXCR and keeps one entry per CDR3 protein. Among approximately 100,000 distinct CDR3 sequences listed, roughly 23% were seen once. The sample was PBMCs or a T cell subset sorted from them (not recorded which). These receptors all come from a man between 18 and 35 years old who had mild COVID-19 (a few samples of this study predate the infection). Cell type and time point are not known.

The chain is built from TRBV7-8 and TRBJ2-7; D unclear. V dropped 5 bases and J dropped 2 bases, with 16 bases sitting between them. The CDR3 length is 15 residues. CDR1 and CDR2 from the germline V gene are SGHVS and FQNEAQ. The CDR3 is CASSRGYPGPYEQYV. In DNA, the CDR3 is TGTGCCAGCAGCCGCGGATACCCCGGCCCCTACGAGCAGTACGTC.

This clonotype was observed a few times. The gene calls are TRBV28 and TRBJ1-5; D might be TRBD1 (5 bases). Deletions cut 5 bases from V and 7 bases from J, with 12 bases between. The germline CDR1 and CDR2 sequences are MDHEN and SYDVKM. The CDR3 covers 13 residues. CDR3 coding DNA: TGTGCCAGCAGTACAGGTCGGGTCCAGCCCCAGCATTTT. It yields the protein CASSTGRVQPQHF.

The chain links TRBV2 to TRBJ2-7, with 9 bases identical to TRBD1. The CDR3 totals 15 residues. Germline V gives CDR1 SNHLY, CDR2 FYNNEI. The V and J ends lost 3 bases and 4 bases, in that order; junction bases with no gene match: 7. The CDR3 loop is CASSDTGGGLYEQYF. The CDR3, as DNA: TGTGCCAGCAGTGACACAGGGGGCGGTTTGTACGAGCAGTACTTC. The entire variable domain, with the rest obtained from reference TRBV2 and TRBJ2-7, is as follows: EPEVTQTPSHQVTQMGQEVILRCVPISNHLYFYWYRQILGQKVEFLVSFYNNEISEKSEIFDDQFSVERPDGSNFTLKIRSTKLEDSAMYFCASSDTGGGLYEQYFGPGTRLTVT.

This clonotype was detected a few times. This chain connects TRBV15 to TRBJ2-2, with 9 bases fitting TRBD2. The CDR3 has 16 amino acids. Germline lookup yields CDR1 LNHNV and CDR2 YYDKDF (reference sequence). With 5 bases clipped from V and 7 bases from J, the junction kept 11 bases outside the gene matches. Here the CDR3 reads CATSPPTGLANGELFF. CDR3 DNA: TGTGCCACCAGCCCGCCGACTGGACTAGCGAACGGGGAGCTGTTTTTT.

Here the CDR3 DNA reads TGCAGTGCTAGAGCGAGTCATAACAGGAATGAGCAGTTCTTC. This sequence encodes CSARASHNRNEQFF. The chain recombines TRBV20-1 with TRBJ2-1; maybe TRBD1 (5 bases). Trimming shortened V by 1 base and J by 7 bases, and 14 bases separated the two germline ends. The CDR3 is 14 amino acids. Germline-derived CDR1 and CDR2 are DFQATT and SNEGSKA (reference sequence).

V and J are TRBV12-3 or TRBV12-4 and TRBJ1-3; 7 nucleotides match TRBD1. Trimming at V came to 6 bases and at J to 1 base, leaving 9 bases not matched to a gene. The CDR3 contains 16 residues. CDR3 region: CASRHRGESSGNTIYF. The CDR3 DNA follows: TGTGCCAGCAGACACAGGGGAGAATCATCTGGAAACACCATATATTTT.

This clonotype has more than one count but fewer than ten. CDR3 loop: CASSQESKSTGELFF. The CDR3 nucleotides are TGCGCCAGCAGCCAAGAATCTAAGAGCACCGGGGAGCTGTTTTTT. The chain couples TRBV4-3 to TRBJ2-2; D unclear. V lost 0 bases and J 4 bases, leaving 9 bases between the germline ends. Germline V gives CDR1 LGHNA, CDR2 YSLEER. The CDR3 is 15 residues long.

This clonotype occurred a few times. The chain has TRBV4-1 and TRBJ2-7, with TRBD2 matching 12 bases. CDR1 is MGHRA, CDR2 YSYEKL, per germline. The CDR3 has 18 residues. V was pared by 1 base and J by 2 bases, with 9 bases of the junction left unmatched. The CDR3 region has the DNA TGCGCCAGCAGCCAAGTGAGGACTAGCGGGGATATTACCTACGAGCAGTACTTC. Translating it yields CASSQVRTSGDITYEQYF.

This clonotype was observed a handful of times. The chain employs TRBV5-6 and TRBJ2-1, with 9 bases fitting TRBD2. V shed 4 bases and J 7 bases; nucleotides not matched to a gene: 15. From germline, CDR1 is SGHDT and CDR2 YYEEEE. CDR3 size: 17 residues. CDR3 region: CASSPTGIAGVGNEQFF. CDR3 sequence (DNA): TGTGCCAGCAGCCCGACAGGTATAGCGGGGGTAGGTAATGAGCAGTTCTTC.

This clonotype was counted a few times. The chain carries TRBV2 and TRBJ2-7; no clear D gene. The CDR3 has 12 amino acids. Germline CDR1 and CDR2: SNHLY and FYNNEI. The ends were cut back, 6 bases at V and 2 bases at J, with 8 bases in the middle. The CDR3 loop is CASSDPPYEQYF. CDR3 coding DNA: TGTGCCAGCAGCGACCCCCCCTACGAGCAGTACTTC.

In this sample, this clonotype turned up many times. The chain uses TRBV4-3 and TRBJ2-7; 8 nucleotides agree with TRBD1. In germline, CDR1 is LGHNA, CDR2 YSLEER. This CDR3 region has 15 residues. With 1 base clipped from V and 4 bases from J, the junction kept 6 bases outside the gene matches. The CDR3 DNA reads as TGCGCCAGCAGCCAAGCCCGGACAGGGACGTACGAGCAGTACTTC. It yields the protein CASSQARTGTYEQYF.

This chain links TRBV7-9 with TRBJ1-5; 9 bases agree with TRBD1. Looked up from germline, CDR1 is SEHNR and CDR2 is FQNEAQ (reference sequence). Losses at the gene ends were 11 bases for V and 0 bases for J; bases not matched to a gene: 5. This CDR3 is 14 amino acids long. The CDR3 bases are TGTGCCGTCGGACAGGGGTATAGCAATCAGCCCCAGCATTTT. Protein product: CAVGQGYSNQPQHF. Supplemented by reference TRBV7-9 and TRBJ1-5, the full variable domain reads DTGVSQNPRHKITKRGQNVTFRCDPISEHNRLYWYRQTLGQGPEFLTYFQNEAQLEKSRLLSDRFSAERPKGSFSTLEIQRTEQGDSAMYLCAVGQGYSNQPQHFGDGTRLSIL.

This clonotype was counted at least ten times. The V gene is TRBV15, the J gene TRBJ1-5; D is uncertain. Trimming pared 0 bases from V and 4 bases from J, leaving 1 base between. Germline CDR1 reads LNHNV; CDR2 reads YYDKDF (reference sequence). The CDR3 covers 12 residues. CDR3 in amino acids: CATSRENQPQHF. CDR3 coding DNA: TGTGCCACCAGCAGAGAAAATCAGCCCCAGCATTTT. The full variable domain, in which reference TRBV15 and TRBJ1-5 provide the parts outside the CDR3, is DAMVIQNPRYQVTQFGKPVTLSCSQTLNHNVMYWYQQKSSQAPKLLFHYYDKDFNNEADTPDNFQSRRPNTSFCFLDIRSPGLGDTAMYLCATSRENQPQHFGDGTRLSIL.

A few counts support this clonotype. For the CDR3, the DNA is TGCGCCAGCAGTGAAGGGGGGTCCGTCCGGTACTTC. Translated: CASSEGGSVRYF. The gene calls are TRBV10-2 and TRBJ2-4; the D call may be TRBD1 or TRBD2 (6 bases each). Germline CDR1 and CDR2: WSHSY and SAAADI. V was shortened by 3 bases and J by 15 bases, with 15 bases between the two germline ends. This CDR3 is built from 12 residues.

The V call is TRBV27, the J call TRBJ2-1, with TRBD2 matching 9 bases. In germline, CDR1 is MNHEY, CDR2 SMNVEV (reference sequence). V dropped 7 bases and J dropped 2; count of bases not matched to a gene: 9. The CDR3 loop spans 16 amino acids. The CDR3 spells CASTFERGAPYNEQFF. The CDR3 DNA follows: TGTGCCAGCACCTTCGAGCGGGGGGCCCCCTACAATGAGCAGTTCTTC.